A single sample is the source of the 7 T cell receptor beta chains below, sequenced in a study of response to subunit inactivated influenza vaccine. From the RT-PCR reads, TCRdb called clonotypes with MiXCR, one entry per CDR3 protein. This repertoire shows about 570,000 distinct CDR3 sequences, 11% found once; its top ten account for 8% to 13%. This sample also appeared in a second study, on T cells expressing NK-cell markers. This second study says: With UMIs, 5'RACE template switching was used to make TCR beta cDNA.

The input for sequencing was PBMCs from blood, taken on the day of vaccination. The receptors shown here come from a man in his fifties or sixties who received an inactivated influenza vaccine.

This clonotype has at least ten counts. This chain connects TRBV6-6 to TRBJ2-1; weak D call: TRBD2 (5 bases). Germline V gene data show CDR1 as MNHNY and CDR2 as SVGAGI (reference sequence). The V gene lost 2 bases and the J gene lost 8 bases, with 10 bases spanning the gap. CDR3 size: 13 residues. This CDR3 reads CASSYRGMDEQFF. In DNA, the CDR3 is TGTGCCAGCAGTTACCGGGGAATGGATGAGCAGTTCTTC.

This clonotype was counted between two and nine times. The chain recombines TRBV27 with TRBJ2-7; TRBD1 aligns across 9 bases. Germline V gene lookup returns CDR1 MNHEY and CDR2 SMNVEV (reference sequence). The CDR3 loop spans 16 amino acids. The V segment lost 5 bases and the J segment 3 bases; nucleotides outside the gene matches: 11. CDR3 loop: CASSLKGDREFYEQYF. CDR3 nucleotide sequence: TGTGCCAGCAGTCTAAAGGGGGACAGGGAGTTCTACGAGCAGTACTTC.

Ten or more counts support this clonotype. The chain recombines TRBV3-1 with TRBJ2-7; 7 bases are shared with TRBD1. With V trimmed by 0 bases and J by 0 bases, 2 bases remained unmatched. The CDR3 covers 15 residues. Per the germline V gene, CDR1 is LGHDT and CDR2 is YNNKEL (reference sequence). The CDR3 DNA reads TGTGCCAGCAGCCAAGAAGGGGGCTTCTCCTACGAGCAGTACTTC. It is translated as CASSQEGGFSYEQYF.

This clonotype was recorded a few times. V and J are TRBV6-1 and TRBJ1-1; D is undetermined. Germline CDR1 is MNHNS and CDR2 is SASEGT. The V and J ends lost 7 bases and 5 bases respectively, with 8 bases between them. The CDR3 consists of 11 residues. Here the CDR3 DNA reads TGTGCCAGCATAATAAGGACTGAAGCTTTCTTT. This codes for CASIIRTEAFF.

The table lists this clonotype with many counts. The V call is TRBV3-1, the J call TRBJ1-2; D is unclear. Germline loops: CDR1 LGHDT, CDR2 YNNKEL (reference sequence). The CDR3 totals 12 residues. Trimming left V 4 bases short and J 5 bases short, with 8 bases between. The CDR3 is CASSREDYGYTF. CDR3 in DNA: TGTGCCAGCAGCCGCGAAGATTATGGCTACACCTTC.

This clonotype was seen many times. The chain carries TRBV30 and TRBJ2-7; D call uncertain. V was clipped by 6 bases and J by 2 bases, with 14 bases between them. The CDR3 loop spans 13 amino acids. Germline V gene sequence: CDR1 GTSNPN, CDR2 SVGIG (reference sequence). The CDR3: CACSRRVTYEQYF. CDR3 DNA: TGTGCCTGTAGCAGACGGGTGACCTACGAGCAGTACTTC.

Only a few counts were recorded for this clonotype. The CDR3 DNA reads TGTGCCAGCAGTTTATTTCCTTCCCCGGCAGGGGAGTTAAACACTGAAGCTTTCTTT. Translation gives CASSLFPSPAGELNTEAFF. The chain has TRBV28 and TRBJ1-1, with a possible D match to TRBD1 (6 bases). Trimming took 1 base from V and 2 from J, leaving 23 bases between them. CDR1 is MDHEN and CDR2 is SYDVKM in the germline V gene. The CDR3 extends over 19 amino acids.